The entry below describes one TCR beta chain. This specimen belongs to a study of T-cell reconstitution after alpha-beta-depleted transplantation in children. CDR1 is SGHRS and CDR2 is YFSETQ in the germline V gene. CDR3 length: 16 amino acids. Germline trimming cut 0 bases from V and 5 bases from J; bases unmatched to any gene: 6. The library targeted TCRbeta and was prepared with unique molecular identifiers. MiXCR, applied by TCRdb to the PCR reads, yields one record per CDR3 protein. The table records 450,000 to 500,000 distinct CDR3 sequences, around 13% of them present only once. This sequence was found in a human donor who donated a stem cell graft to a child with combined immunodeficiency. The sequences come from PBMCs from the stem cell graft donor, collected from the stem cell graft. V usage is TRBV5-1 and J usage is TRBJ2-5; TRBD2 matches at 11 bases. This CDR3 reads CASSLASGGHQETQYF. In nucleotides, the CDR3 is TGCGCCAGCAGCTTGGCTAGCGGGGGGCATCAGGAGACCCAGTACTTC.